Included here is one T cell receptor beta chain sequence, with context. What it binds is not known. These data come from a study of vaccination and CD4 T cells after COVID-19. Specified treatment: roughly 10-day PBMC culture with coronavirus spike peptide pools or control peptides (ViraFEST assay). The collection of CD4+ T cells from the unexposed donor took place before the COVID-19 pandemic (2011-2018). Germline V gene sequence: CDR1 SGHTS, CDR2 YDEGEE. The V and J ends lost 2 bases and 4 bases respectively, with 13 bases between them. This CDR3 has 15 amino acids. Sequenced with the Oncomine TCR Beta short-read assay was DNA taken from cultured CD4+ T cells. TCRdb re-analysed the PCR reads in MiXCR, keeping a single row per CDR3 protein. The table lists under 8,000 distinct CDR3 sequences, more than 45% of them singletons.

The genes are TRBV5-8 and TRBJ1-5; D is possibly TRBD1 (5 bases). Material: CD4+ T cells from blood, cultured in vitro. This sequence was found in a human donor in good health. The CDR3 region is CASSFVDRLNQPQHF. As DNA, the CDR3 is TGTGCCAGCAGCTTTGTCGACAGATTAAATCAGCCCCAGCATTTT.